Listed below are T cell receptor beta chains from one sample, sequenced in a study of graft-versus-host responses after intestinal transplantation. Measured with immunoSEQ multiplex PCR; TCRdb has only the in-frame clones, and not every one. This table has 10,000 to 14,000 clones, 76% appearing once. The sample was ileum tissue, taken 23 days after intestinal transplant. The receptors come from a human patient who received an intestinal transplant, so some T cells may come from the graft donor. The CDR3 runs from the conserved cysteine through the conserved F or W. Each record gives: D gene, J gene, V gene, CDR3 length, clone size, CDR3 protein, CDR3 DNA. D genes are given only for firm matches. Clone size is given for some rows only: seen once, a few or many times, or a class if the clone is expanded.

D: -; J: TRBJ1-1; V: TRBV30; length: 15; size: -; CDR3: CAWSTVLREDTEAFF; DNA: TGTGCCTGGAGTACGGTTCTCAGGGAGGACACTGAAGCTTTCTTT
D: -; J: TRBJ1-1; V: TRBV6-6; length: 13; size: -; CDR3: CASSSRDMTEAFF; DNA: TGTGCCAGCAGCTCCAGGGATATGACTGAAGCTTTCTTT
D: -; J: TRBJ2-5; V: TRBV21-1; length: 16; size: medium-sized; CDR3: CASSTNKVCYQETQYF; DNA: TGTGCCAGCAGCACCAACAAGGTATGTTACCAAGAGACCCAGTACTTC
D: -; J: TRBJ2-7; V: TRBV7-2; length: 14; size: few; CDR3: CASSLHRRGYEQYF; DNA: TGTGCCAGCAGCTTACACAGACGGGGCTACGAGCAGTACTTC
D: -; J: TRBJ2-7; V: TRBV19; length: 15; size: -; CDR3: CASSASIGLINEQYF; DNA: TGTGCCAGTAGTGCGTCTATTGGCCTTATCAACGAGCAGTACTTC
D: -; J: TRBJ1-5; V: TRBV7-5; length: 13; size: -; CDR3: CASSLGPRQPQHF; DNA: TGTGCCAGCAGCCTAGGGCCCCGGCAGCCCCAGCATTTT
D: -; J: TRBJ2-2; V: TRBV5-1; length: 15; size: -; CDR3: CASGSTGASTGELFF; DNA: TGCGCCAGCGGCTCGACAGGAGCGAGCACCGGGGAGCTGTTTTTT
D: TRBD1; J: TRBJ2-7; V: TRBV5-4; length: 13; size: -; CDR3: CASSHDRGIEQYF; DNA: TGCGCCAGCAGCCACGACAGGGGAATCGAGCAGTACTTC
D: -; J: TRBJ2-7; V: TRBV6-5; length: 11; size: -; CDR3: CASSYAYEQYF; DNA: TGTGCCAGCAGTTACGCCTACGAGCAGTACTTC
D: -; J: TRBJ2-7; V: TRBV19; length: 14; size: -; CDR3: CASSIVWHFYEQYF; DNA: TGTGCCAGTAGTATAGTATGGCACTTCTACGAGCAGTACTTC
D: -; J: TRBJ1-2; V: TRBV9; length: 14; size: -; CDR3: CASSVAAGNYGYTF; DNA: TGTGCCAGCAGCGTAGCGGCAGGCAACTATGGCTACACCTTC
D: -; J: TRBJ2-2; V: TRBV19; length: 14; size: -; CDR3: CASGRTARAGELFF; DNA: TGTGCCAGTGGGAGGACAGCGCGGGCCGGGGAGCTGTTTTTT
D: -; J: TRBJ1-3; V: TRBV7-3; length: 15; size: -; CDR3: CASSPQLISGNTIYF; DNA: TGTGCCAGCAGCCCCCAACTCATCTCTGGAAACACCATATATTTT
D: -; J: TRBJ1-1; V: TRBV5-4; length: 13; size: -; CDR3: CASSLWLGTEAFF; DNA: TGTGCCAGCAGCTTGTGGCTCGGGACTGAAGCTTTCTTT
D: -; J: TRBJ1-1; V: TRBV21-1; length: 16; size: -; CDR3: CASRGSLATIRTEAFF; DNA: TGTGCCAGCAGGGGCTCTCTAGCCACAATTCGCACTGAAGCTTTCTTT
D: -; J: TRBJ2-3; V: TRBV7-3; length: 15; size: -; CDR3: CASSLLGTSTDTQYF; DNA: TGTGCCAGCAGCTTATTGGGGACTAGCACAGATACGCAGTATTTT
D: TRBD2; J: TRBJ2-5; V: TRBV9; length: 15; size: -; CDR3: CASSVVAGEQETQYF; DNA: TGTGCCAGCAGCGTAGTAGCGGGAGAGCAAGAGACCCAGTACTTC
D: -; J: TRBJ2-5; V: TRBV4-1; length: 13; size: -; CDR3: CASSQEQGETQYF; DNA: TGCGCCAGCAGCCAAGAACAAGGAGAGACCCAGTACTTC
D: -; J: TRBJ2-7; V: TRBV6-1; length: 16; size: -; CDR3: CASSESQGGPPDEQYF; DNA: TGCGCCAGCAGTGAGTCGCAGGGGGGCCCGCCGGACGAGCAGTACTTC
D: TRBD2; J: TRBJ2-1; V: TRBV13; length: 14; size: -; CDR3: CASSMRERSNEQFF; DNA: TGTGCCAGCAGCATGCGGGAGAGGAGCAATGAGCAGTTCTTC
D: -; J: TRBJ2-1; V: TRBV4-1; length: 14; size: -; CDR3: CASSQAQFYNEQFF; DNA: TGCGCCAGCAGCCAAGCCCAGTTTTACAATGAGCAGTTCTTC
D: TRBD2; J: TRBJ2-1; V: TRBV30; length: 17; size: -; CDR3: CAWGGLVRRGSYNEQFF; DNA: TGTGCCTGGGGAGGACTAGTAAGGCGAGGATCCTACAATGAGCAGTTCTTC
D: -; J: TRBJ2-1; V: TRBV4-3; length: 13; size: few; CDR3: CASSQSRSNEQFF; DNA: TGCGCCAGCAGCCAATCCAGAAGCAATGAGCAGTTCTTC
D: TRBD1; J: TRBJ1-6; V: TRBV30; length: 15; size: -; CDR3: CATRTGSSYNSPLHF; DNA: TGTGCCACCCGGACAGGGAGCTCCTATAATTCACCCCTCCACTTT
D: -; J: TRBJ2-5; V: TRBV1; length: 15; size: -; CDR3: CTSSQVLAGEETQYF; DNA: TGCACCAGCAGCCAAGTTTTAGCGGGAGAAGAGACCCAGTACTTC
D: -; J: TRBJ2-7; V: TRBV28; length: 15; size: once; CDR3: CASRPTRDHTYEQYF; DNA: TGTGCCAGCAGACCCACCAGGGACCATACCTACGAGCAGTACTTC
D: -; J: TRBJ2-7; V: TRBV7-9; length: 14; size: -; CDR3: CASSLGSLGYEQYF; DNA: TGTGCCAGCAGCCTGGGGAGTCTCGGCTACGAGCAGTACTTC
D: -; J: TRBJ1-5; V: TRBV19; length: 14; size: -; CDR3: CASSIPGGRQPQHF; DNA: TGTGCCAGTAGTATCCCGGGAGGGCGCCAGCCCCAGCATTTT
D: -; J: TRBJ2-1; V: TRBV11-1; length: 16; size: -; CDR3: CASSLRVLNSYNEQFF; DNA: TGTGCCAGCAGCTTACGGGTCCTGAACTCCTACAATGAGCAGTTCTTC
D: -; J: TRBJ1-2; V: TRBV6-5; length: 12; size: once; CDR3: CASSYLGSGYTF; DNA: TGTGCCAGCAGTTATTTAGGGTCTGGCTACACCTTC
D: TRBD1; J: TRBJ1-2; V: TRBV11-3; length: 14; size: -; CDR3: CASRPIDRGYGYTF; DNA: TGTGCCAGCAGGCCAATCGACAGGGGCTATGGCTACACCTTC
D: TRBD2; J: TRBJ2-7; V: TRBV19; length: 12; size: -; CDR3: CATPSGKNEQYF; DNA: TGTGCCACCCCTAGCGGGAAAAACGAGCAGTACTTC
D: -; J: TRBJ1-1; V: TRBV6-5; length: 12; size: -; CDR3: CASRGIVAEAFF; DNA: TGTGCCAGCAGGGGGATTGTGGCTGAAGCTTTCTTT
D: -; J: TRBJ2-1; V: TRBV29-1; length: 15; size: -; CDR3: CSVELVEGHDNEQFF; DNA: TGCAGCGTTGAACTGGTGGAGGGCCATGACAATGAGCAGTTCTTC
D: -; J: TRBJ2-2; V: TRBV27; length: 11; size: -; CDR3: CASSGTGELFF; DNA: TGTGCCAGCAGTGGCACCGGGGAGCTGTTTTTT
D: TRBD1; J: TRBJ1-1; V: TRBV9; length: 15; size: once; CDR3: CASSVSDRGGTEAFF; DNA: TGTGCCAGCAGCGTCTCCGACAGGGGCGGCACTGAAGCTTTCTTT
D: -; J: TRBJ2-7; V: TRBV5-6; length: 14; size: -; CDR3: CASSLQGSPYEQYF; DNA: TGTGCCAGCAGCCTTCAGGGTTCGCCGTACGAGCAGTACTTC
D: -; J: TRBJ2-2; V: TRBV15; length: 13; size: -; CDR3: CATSRANTGELFF; DNA: TGTGCCACCAGCAGAGCGAACACCGGGGAGCTGTTTTTT
D: TRBD2; J: TRBJ2-7; V: TRBV10-3; length: 11; size: -; CDR3: CAITSGYEQYF; DNA: TGTGCCATCACTAGCGGGTACGAGCAGTACTTC
D: -; J: TRBJ2-3; V: TRBV15; length: 16; size: -; CDR3: CATSRDRRSSTDTQYF; DNA: TGTGCCACCAGCAGAGATAGGCGGTCTAGCACAGATACGCAGTATTTT
D: TRBD2; J: TRBJ2-7; V: TRBV7-9; length: 18; size: once; CDR3: CASSLIPTLAGGSYEQYF; DNA: TGTGCCAGCAGCTTGATTCCCACTCTAGCGGGAGGCTCCTACGAGCAGTACTTC
D: -; J: TRBJ1-1; V: TRBV25-1; length: 12; size: -; CDR3: CASSEQGTEAFF; DNA: TGTGCCAGCAGTGAACAGGGCACTGAAGCTTTCTTT
D: TRBD2; J: TRBJ2-1; V: TRBV9; length: 16; size: -; CDR3: CASTGVGSSGYNEQFF; DNA: TGTGCCAGCACGGGCGTCGGGTCTAGCGGTTACAATGAGCAGTTCTTC
D: -; J: TRBJ1-5; V: TRBV4-1; length: 16; size: few; CDR3: CASSYRGGNSNQPQHF; DNA: TGCGCCAGCAGCTATCGTGGGGGGAATAGCAATCAGCCCCAGCATTTT
D: -; J: TRBJ2-7; V: TRBV7-9; length: 11; size: -; CDR3: CASSPSYEQYF; DNA: TGTGCCAGCAGCCCTTCCTACGAGCAGTACTTC
D: -; J: TRBJ2-5; V: TRBV9; length: 13; size: -; CDR3: CASSVDGEETQYF; DNA: TGTGCCAGCAGCGTAGACGGGGAAGAGACCCAGTACTTC
D: TRBD1; J: TRBJ1-2; V: TRBV5-1; length: 14; size: medium-sized; CDR3: CASSSLTGNYGYTF; DNA: TGCGCCAGCAGCTCCCTGACAGGGAACTATGGCTACACCTTC
D: -; J: TRBJ2-7; V: TRBV21-1; length: 15; size: -; CDR3: CASSKEGQGVYEQYF; DNA: TGTGCCAGCAGCAAAGAAGGGCAGGGGGTGTACGAGCAGTACTTC
D: -; J: TRBJ1-5; V: TRBV6-5; length: 13; size: -; CDR3: CASSYSTSGPQHF; DNA: TGTGCCAGCAGTTACTCTACGTCGGGGCCCCAGCATTTT
D: TRBD2; J: TRBJ2-3; V: TRBV27; length: 16; size: -; CDR3: CASSSGAGGRTDTQYF; DNA: TGTGCCAGCAGTTCGGGGGCGGGGGGTCGCACAGATACGCAGTATTTT
D: -; J: TRBJ1-4; V: TRBV7-9; length: 12; size: -; CDR3: CASSLDNEKLFF; DNA: TGTGCCAGCAGCCTTGATAATGAAAAACTGTTTTTT
D: -; J: TRBJ1-1; V: TRBV7-3; length: 13; size: few; CDR3: CASSAGVGTEAFF; DNA: TGTGCCAGCAGCGCAGGGGTGGGAACTGAAGCTTTCTTT
D: -; J: TRBJ2-5; V: TRBV18; length: 13; size: -; CDR3: CASSPGIQETQYF; DNA: TGTGCCAGCTCACCGGGCATTCAAGAGACCCAGTACTTC
D: -; J: TRBJ1-1; V: TRBV19; length: 19; size: once; CDR3: CASSIGIFGVINGNTEAFF; DNA: TGTGCCAGTAGTATAGGAATATTCGGAGTTATAAACGGGAACACTGAAGCTTTCTTT
D: -; J: TRBJ1-2; V: TRBV10-3; length: 12; size: few; CDR3: CAISLSEGGYTF; DNA: TGTGCCATCAGCTTAAGTGAGGGTGGCTACACCTTC
D: -; J: TRBJ2-5; V: TRBV21-1; length: 12; size: -; CDR3: CASSKQGETQYF; DNA: TGTGCCAGCAGCAAACAGGGGGAGACCCAGTACTTC
D: -; J: TRBJ1-2; V: TRBV5-1; length: 20; size: -; CDR3: CASSLVSDTGRTTPADGYTF; DNA: TGCGCCAGCAGCTTGGTATCGGACACTGGAAGGACTACCCCGGCAGATGGCTACACCTTC
D: -; J: TRBJ2-7; V: TRBV9; length: 14; size: -; CDR3: CASSVASRANEQYF; DNA: TGTGCCAGCAGCGTAGCCTCCAGGGCAAACGAGCAGTACTTC
D: -; J: TRBJ1-2; V: TRBV6-6; length: 13; size: -; CDR3: CASSPPSLYGYTF; DNA: TGTGCCAGCAGTCCACCGAGTCTCTATGGCTACACCTTC
D: -; J: TRBJ2-1; V: TRBV11-2; length: 16; size: -; CDR3: CASSLGSGHSYNEQFF; DNA: TGTGCCAGCAGCTTAGGTTCGGGACACTCCTACAATGAGCAGTTCTTC